This T cell receptor (beta chain) was sequenced during a study of response to subunit inactivated influenza vaccine. TCRdb processed the RT-PCR reads anew with MiXCR; each CDR3 protein has one entry. The sample lists fewer than 700,000 distinct CDR3 sequences, 13% seen once, with around 13% in the top ten. Per germline, CDR1 MNHNS and CDR2 SASEGT. The CDR3 is made up of 16 amino acids. The J segment lost 5 bases and the V segment lost 6 bases, leaving 11 bases of the junction unmatched. Regarding the study as a whole: Few new T cells, the authors suggested, are recruited by each seasonal influenza vaccination.

This clonotype was observed a few times. What it binds is unknown. Sequenced material: PBMCs from blood, taken 35 to 45 days after vaccination. This sequence joins TRBV6-1 and TRBJ2-5; 11 bases agree with TRBD2. The sequence came from a man aged 50 to 59 who received an inactivated influenza vaccine. CDR3 DNA sequence: TGTGCCAGCAGGATGGCTAGCGGGGGGCGGGGGGAGACCCAGTACTTC. Its translation is CASRMASGGRGETQYF.